These 19 T cell receptor beta chains were all obtained from the same sample, sequenced in a study of cytomegalovirus exposure and HLA in healthy donors. Vbeta (60) and Jbeta (13) primers were used in the PCR. Profiling relied on immunoSEQ multiplex PCR, and the TCRdb table lists in-frame clones only, not all of them. The sample comprises 200,000 or so clones, 84% of which are singletons, and approximately 0.25% rests with the top ten. Sequencing input: PBMCs. These receptors all stem from a boy between 10 and 17 years old in good health and CMV-seronegative.

This clone was seen once. This chain links TRBV5-6 with TRBJ1-2; tentative D call: TRBD1 (5 bases). This CDR3 has 13 residues. V shed 2 bases and J shed 2 bases, with 7 bases lying between them. CDR1 is SGHDT and CDR2 is YYEEEE in the germline V gene. This CDR3 is CASSFGGNYGYTF. As DNA, the CDR3 is TGTGCCAGCAGCTTCGGGGGGAACTATGGCTACACCTTC.

CDR3 protein: CASSLGLAGSTDTQYF. CDR3 DNA sequence: TGTGCCAGCAGCTTAGGACTAGCGGGGAGCACAGATACGCAGTATTTT. The gene calls are TRBV5-4 and TRBJ2-3, with TRBD2 identical over 12 bases. V lost 2 bases, J lost 0 bases, and 1 base stayed unmatched. The CDR3 spans 16 residues. Germline V gene data show CDR1 as SGHNT and CDR2 as YYREEE (reference sequence). The full variable domain, with the rest looked up from reference TRBV5-4 and TRBJ2-3, is ETGVTQSPTHLIKTRGQQVTLRCSSQSGHNTVSWYQQALGQGPQFIFQYYREEENGRGNFPPRFSGLQFPNYSSELNVNALELDDSALYLCASSLGLAGSTDTQYFGPGTRLTVL.

The chain joins TRBV30 to TRBJ1-2, with D hard to call. Trimming left V 4 bases short and J 2 bases short, with 11 bases between. The CDR3 has 13 amino acids. Germline V gene data show CDR1 as GTSNPN and CDR2 as SVGIG (reference sequence). The CDR3 coding sequence is TGTGCCTGGATCTTCGGGGAAAACTATGGCTACACCTTC. It translates to CAWIFGENYGYTF.

This clone came up a few times. The chain couples TRBV6-5 to TRBJ2-1; TRBD2 agrees at 8 bases. Germline CDR1 reads MNHEY; CDR2 reads SVGAGI. The V and J ends lost 2 bases and 15 bases, in that order; junction bases with no gene match: 3. The length of the CDR3 is 11 residues. CDR3 nucleotide sequence: TGTGCCAGCAGTTACCAGCGGGAGTGGTTCTTC. Amino acid sequence: CASSYQREWFF.

This rearrangement joins TRBV7-6 to TRBJ2-5; D is undetermined. Deletions cut 8 bases from V and 4 bases from J, with 14 bases between. The CDR3 has 13 residues. CDR1 is SGHVS, CDR2 FNYEAQ, per germline. This chain's CDR3 is CASSGARGETQYF. DNA for the CDR3: TGTGCCAGCTCTGGTGCGAGAGGAGAGACCCAGTACTTC. The variable domain in full, with the rest retrieved from reference TRBV7-6 and TRBJ2-5, is GAGVSQSPRYKVTKRGQDVALRCDPISGHVSLYWYRQALGQGPEFLTYFNYEAQQDKSGLPNDRFSAERPEGSISTLTIQRTEQRDSAMYRCASSGARGETQYFGPGTRLLVL.

The chain carries TRBV5-1 and TRBJ1-1; 12 bases are a match to TRBD1. Trimming cost V 0 bases and J 8 bases; bases outside gene matches: 8. This CDR3 spans 16 amino acids. The germline V gene encodes CDR1 SGHRS and CDR2 YFSETQ. In DNA, the CDR3 is TGCGCCAGCAGCTTGGCCCTGGGACAGGGGGCAGAAGAAGCTTTCTTT. Amino acids: CASSLALGQGAEEAFF.

Remarks on this clone: A read error may account for a junction end that differs from germline. The chain couples TRBV5-1 to TRBJ2-1, with D possibly being TRBD2 (5 bases). Per the germline V gene, CDR1 is SGHRS and CDR2 is YFSETQ. The CDR3 contains 17 residues. The CDR3 loop reads CASSFQPRGSSYNEQLF. CDR3 in DNA: TGCGCCAGCAGCTTTCAGCCAAGAGGGAGCTCCTACAATGAGCAGCTCTTC.

The sample holds a few counts of this clone. CDR3 region: CASSLMTLSVLFF. CDR3 sequence (DNA): TGCGCCAGCAGCTTGATGACTTTGAGCGTGCTGTTTTTT. The rearrangement links TRBV5-1 to TRBJ2-2; D is uncertain. CDR3 size: 13 residues. The V and J ends lost 1 base and 13 bases respectively, with 14 bases between them. Germline values: CDR1 SGHRS, CDR2 YFSETQ.

The V and J genes are TRBV10-3 and TRBJ2-1, with a weak D call TRBD2 (6 bases). The ends were cut back, 0 bases at V and 4 bases at J, with 13 bases in the middle. This CDR3 spans 16 amino acids. CDR1 and CDR2 from the germline V gene are ENHRY and SYGVKD. The chain's CDR3 is CAISESPSDEYNEQFF. CDR3 sequence (DNA): TGTGCCATCAGTGAGTCGCCTAGCGACGAGTACAATGAGCAGTTCTTC.

The chain employs TRBV5-1 and TRBJ1-4, with 10 bases identical to TRBD1. This CDR3 contains 14 residues. V trimming: 4 bases; J trimming: 5 bases; junction bases outside the gene matches: 2. Germline CDR1 reads SGHRS; CDR2 reads YFSETQ. CDR3 loop: CASSGTGVNEKLFF. In DNA, the CDR3 is TGCGCCAGCAGCGGGACAGGGGTGAATGAAAAACTGTTTTTT. The full variable domain, in which reference TRBV5-1 and TRBJ1-4 provide the parts outside the CDR3, is KAGVTQTPRYLIKTRGQQVTLSCSPISGHRSVSWYQQTPGQGLQFLFEYFSETQRNKGNFPGRFSGRQFSNSRSEMNVSTLELGDSALYLCASSGTGVNEKLFFGSGTQLSVL.

V gene TRBV5-6 combines with J gene TRBJ1-5, with D possibly being TRBD1 (6 bases). This CDR3 spans 14 amino acids. V lost 6 bases and J lost 2, with 12 bases in between. Germline assignment: CDR1 SGHDT and CDR2 YYEEEE. The CDR3 here is CASNKQGGNQPQHF. CDR3 sequence (DNA): TGTGCCAGCAACAAACAGGGAGGCAATCAGCCCCAGCATTTT.

This clone appeared a single time. The chain has TRBV30 and TRBJ1-4, with TRBD1 identical over 9 bases. This CDR3 contains 14 residues. Germline CDR1 reads GTSNPN; CDR2 reads SVGIG (reference sequence). V was pared by 1 base and J by 8 bases, with 5 bases of the junction left unmatched. CDR3 loop: CAWSAGQGGEKLFF. CDR3 coding DNA: TGTGCCTGGAGTGCGGGACAGGGTGGAGAAAAACTGTTTTTT.

In its sample, this clone was seen once. This rearrangement joins TRBV9 to TRBJ1-4; tentatively, D is TRBD1 (6 bases). The germline CDR1 and CDR2 sequences are SGDLS and YYNGEE. The CDR3 extends over 15 amino acids. The V end was cut by 0 bases, the J end by 4 bases, with 10 bases between. The CDR3 DNA reads TGTGCCAGCAGCGTAGGGACAGCCATTAATGAAAAACTGTTTTTT. Translated, it gives CASSVGTAINEKLFF.

As regards this clone: This sample also contains other DNA sequences that code for the same CDR3. V usage is TRBV5-1 and J usage is TRBJ1-1; D gene ambiguous. This CDR3 spans 13 amino acids. Trimming removed 0 bases from V and 2 bases from J, with 5 bases in between. CDR1 and CDR2 from the germline V gene are SGHRS and YFSETQ. CDR3 nucleotide sequence: TGCGCCAGCAGCTTGGGCAGAAACACTGAAGCTTTCTTT. Its translation: CASSLGRNTEAFF.

The V call is TRBV25-1, the J call TRBJ1-2, with TRBD1 identical over 8 bases. Germline values: CDR1 MGHDK, CDR2 SYGVNS. V lost 5 bases, J lost 6 bases, and 2 bases stayed unmatched. The CDR3 extends over 12 amino acids. CDR3 DNA: TGTGCCAGCAGTAAGGGACAGGATGGCTACACCTTC. The encoded protein is CASSKGQDGYTF.

With regard to this clone: This same CDR3 is encoded by further DNA sequences in the sample. The rearrangement joins TRBV27 to TRBJ2-1; TRBD2 matches 8 bases. Per germline, CDR1 MNHEY and CDR2 SMNVEV (reference sequence). V shed 3 bases and J 1 base; nucleotides not matched to a gene: 2. This CDR3 region has 15 residues. CDR3 loop: CASSFLAGSYNEQFF. The CDR3 coding sequence is TGTGCCAGCAGTTTTTTAGCGGGGTCCTACAATGAGCAGTTCTTC.

This clone came up a few times. The rearrangement joins TRBV2 to TRBJ1-3; D not certain. Germline loops: CDR1 SNHLY, CDR2 FYNNEI. Trimming pared 4 bases from V and 7 bases from J, leaving 2 bases between. The CDR3 sequence is 10 residues long. In nucleotides, the CDR3 is TGTGCCAGCAGTGCGAACACCATATATTTT. Its protein is CASSANTIYF.

The chain carries TRBV29-1 and TRBJ1-2; TRBD1 matches 9 bases. CDR1 is SQVTM and CDR2 is ANQGSEA in the germline V gene. The V segment lost 7 bases and the J segment 5 bases; nucleotides outside the gene matches: 17. The CDR3 consists of 16 residues. The DNA of the CDR3 is TGCAGCGCGCTCCCGGACAGGGGACCCTTACCATATGGCTACACCTTC. Translation: CSALPDRGPLPYGYTF.

V is TRBV7-6 and J is TRBJ1-5; 7 bases are shared with TRBD1. This CDR3 has 15 residues. Unmatched junction bases numbered 8, after V lost 5 bases and J lost 4 bases. The germline V gene encodes CDR1 SGHVS and CDR2 FNYEAQ. The CDR3 coding sequence is TGTGCCAGCAGCCGTCGACAGGGTAAGAATCAGCCCCAGCATTTT. Its protein product is CASSRRQGKNQPQHF.